Given below is one TCR beta chain in context. The protocol was immunoSEQ multiplex PCR, while the TCRdb copy is restricted to in-frame clones and leaves out a portion. There are 200,000 to 250,000 clones in the sample; around 87% occur only once, and about 6% lies in the top ten. The CDR3 runs to 13 residues. The germline CDR1 and CDR2 sequences are MNHEY and SMNVEV (reference sequence). With V trimmed by 2 bases and J by 7 bases, 3 bases remained unmatched. The data derive from a study of blood T cell repertoires in COVID-19. Sequenced sample: PBMCs or T cells enriched from blood (not recorded which). The source of this sequence is a woman in her 30s with acute COVID-19. The V and J genes are TRBV27 and TRBJ1-2, with TRBD1 identical over 8 bases. The CDR3 loop reads CASSLQGAFGYTF. Written as DNA, the CDR3 is TGTGCCAGCAGTTTACAGGGGGCGTTTGGCTACACCTTC.